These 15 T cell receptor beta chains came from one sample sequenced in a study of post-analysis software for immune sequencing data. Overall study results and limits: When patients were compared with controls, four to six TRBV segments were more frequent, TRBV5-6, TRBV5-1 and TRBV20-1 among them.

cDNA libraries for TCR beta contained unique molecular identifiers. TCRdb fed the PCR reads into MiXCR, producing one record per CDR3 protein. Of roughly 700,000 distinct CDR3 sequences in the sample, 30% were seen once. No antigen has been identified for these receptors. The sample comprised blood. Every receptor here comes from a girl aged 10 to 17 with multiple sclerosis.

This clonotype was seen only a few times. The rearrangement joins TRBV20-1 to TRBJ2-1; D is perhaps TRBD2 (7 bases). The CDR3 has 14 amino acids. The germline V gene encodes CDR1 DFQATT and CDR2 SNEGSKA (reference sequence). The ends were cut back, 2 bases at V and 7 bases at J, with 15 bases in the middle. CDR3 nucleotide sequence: TGCAGTGCTAGACGTGGGGGCGGGAGTAATGAGCAGTTCTTC. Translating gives CSARRGGGSNEQFF.

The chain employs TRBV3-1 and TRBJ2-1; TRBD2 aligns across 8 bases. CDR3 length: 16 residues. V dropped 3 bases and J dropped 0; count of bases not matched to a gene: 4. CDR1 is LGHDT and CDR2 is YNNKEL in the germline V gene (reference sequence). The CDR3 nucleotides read TGTGCCAGCAGCCACGGGGGGGGAAGCTCCTACAATGAGCAGTTCTTC. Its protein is CASSHGGGSSYNEQFF.

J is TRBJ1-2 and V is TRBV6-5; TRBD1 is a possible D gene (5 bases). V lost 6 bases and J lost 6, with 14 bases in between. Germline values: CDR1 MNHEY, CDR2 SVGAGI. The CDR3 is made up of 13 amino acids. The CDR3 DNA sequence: TGTGCCAGCAGCGAGACCTTAGGGGATGGCTACACCTTC. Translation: CASSETLGDGYTF.

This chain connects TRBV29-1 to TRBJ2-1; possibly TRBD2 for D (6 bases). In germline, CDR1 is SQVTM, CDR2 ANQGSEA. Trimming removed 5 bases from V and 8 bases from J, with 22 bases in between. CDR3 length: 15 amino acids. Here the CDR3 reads CSVHSKAEGGDEQFF. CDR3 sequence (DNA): TGCAGCGTTCACTCTAAAGCGGAGGGTGGGGATGAGCAGTTCTTC.

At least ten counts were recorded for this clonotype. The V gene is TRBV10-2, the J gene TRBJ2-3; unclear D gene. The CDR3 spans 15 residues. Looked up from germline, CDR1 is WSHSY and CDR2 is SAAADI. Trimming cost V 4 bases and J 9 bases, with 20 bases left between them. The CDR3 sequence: CASSAPPIMVFTQYF. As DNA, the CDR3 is TGCGCCAGCAGTGCCCCACCGATTATGGTGTTCACGCAGTATTTT.

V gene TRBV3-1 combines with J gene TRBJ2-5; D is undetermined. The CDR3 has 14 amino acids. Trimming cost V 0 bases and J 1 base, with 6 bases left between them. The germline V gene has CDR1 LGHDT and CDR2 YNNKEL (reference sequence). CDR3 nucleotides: TGTGCCAGCAGCCAAGATTCCCTCCAAGAGACCCAGTACTTC. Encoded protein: CASSQDSLQETQYF.

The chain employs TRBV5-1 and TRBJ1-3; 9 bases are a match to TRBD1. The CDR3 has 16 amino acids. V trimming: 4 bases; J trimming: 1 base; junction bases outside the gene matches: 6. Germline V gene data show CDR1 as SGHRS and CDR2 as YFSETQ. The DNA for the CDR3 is TGCGCCAGCAGCCTCCGGGACAGGGCTTCTGGAAACACCATATATTTT. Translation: CASSLRDRASGNTIYF.

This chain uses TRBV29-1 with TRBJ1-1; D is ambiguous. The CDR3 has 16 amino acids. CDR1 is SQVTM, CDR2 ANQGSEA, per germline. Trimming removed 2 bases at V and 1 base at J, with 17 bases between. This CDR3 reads CSVESRPFFGNTEAFF. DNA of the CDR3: TGCAGCGTTGAATCTCGCCCCTTCTTTGGGAACACTGAAGCTTTCTTT.

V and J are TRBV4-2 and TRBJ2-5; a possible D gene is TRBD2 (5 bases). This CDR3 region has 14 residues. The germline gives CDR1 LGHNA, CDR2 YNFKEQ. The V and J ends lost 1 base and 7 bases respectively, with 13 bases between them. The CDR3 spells CASSQAGEIRTQYF. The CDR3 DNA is TGTGCCAGCAGCCAAGCCGGGGAAATCAGGACCCAGTACTTC.

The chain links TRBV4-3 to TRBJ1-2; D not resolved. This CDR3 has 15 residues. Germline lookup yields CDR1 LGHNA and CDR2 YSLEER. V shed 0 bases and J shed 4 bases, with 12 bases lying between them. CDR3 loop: CASSQDRGHSYGYTF. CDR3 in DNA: TGCGCCAGCAGCCAAGATAGAGGGCATAGCTATGGCTACACCTTC.

DNA of the CDR3: TGCAGCGTCTACACAAACACCGGGGAGCTGTTTTTT. This gives the protein CSVYTNTGELFF. The chain employs TRBV29-1 and TRBJ2-2, with D uncertain. CDR3 length: 12 amino acids. Trimming pared 6 bases from V and 2 bases from J, leaving 7 bases between. Germline values: CDR1 SQVTM, CDR2 ANQGSEA.

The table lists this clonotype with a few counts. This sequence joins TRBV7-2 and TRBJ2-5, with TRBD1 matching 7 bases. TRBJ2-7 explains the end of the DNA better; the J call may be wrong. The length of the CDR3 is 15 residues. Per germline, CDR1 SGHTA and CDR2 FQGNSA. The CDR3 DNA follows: TGTGCCAGCAGCTGGGAGCTCCAAGGGGGCCACGAGCAGTACTTC. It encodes CASSWELQGGHEQYF.

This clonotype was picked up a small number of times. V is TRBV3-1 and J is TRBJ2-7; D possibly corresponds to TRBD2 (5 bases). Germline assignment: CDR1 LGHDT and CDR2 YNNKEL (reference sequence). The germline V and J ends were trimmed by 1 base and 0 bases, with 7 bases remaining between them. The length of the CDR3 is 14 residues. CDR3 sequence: CASSQGDYSYEQYF. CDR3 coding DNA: TGTGCCAGCAGCCAAGGCGACTACTCCTACGAGCAGTACTTC.

DNA for the CDR3: TGCGCCAGCAGCTCGGCTCCGGACAGGGGAGGCTACGAGCAGTACTTC. Translation gives CASSSAPDRGGYEQYF. The chain uses TRBV5-1 and TRBJ2-7; 9 positions agree with TRBD1. The germline V gene has CDR1 SGHRS and CDR2 YFSETQ. This CDR3 has 16 residues. V shed 3 bases and J 3 bases; nucleotides not matched to a gene: 10.

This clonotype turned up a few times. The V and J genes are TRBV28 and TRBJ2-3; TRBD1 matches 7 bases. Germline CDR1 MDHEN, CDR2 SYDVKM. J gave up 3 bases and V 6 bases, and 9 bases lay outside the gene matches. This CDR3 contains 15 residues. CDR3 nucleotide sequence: TGTGCCAGCAGCTCAACAGGGGAAGGGACAGATACGCAGTATTTT. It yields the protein CASSSTGEGTDTQYF.